This TCR beta chain was obtained from a study of blood T cell repertoires in COVID-19. Study summary: Samples of COVID-19 (acute and convalescent) were obtained from the United States, Italy and Spain. PBMCs, B-cell-depleted T cells, or T cells provided the cDNA or gDNA that made up the material.

The CDR3 length is 13 residues. Germline CDR1 reads LNHDA; CDR2 reads SQIVND (reference sequence). V was trimmed by 5 bases and J by 3 bases, leaving 7 bases between them. In the original workflow: Reference gene primer amplification gave nucleated cell count estimates. Using immunoSEQ multiplex PCR, the repertoire was profiled, and TCRdb retains in-frame clones only, with some absent. V and J calls and clone size are copied from that table; D and trimming were computed from the DNA. The sample has 200,000 to 250,000 clones, roughly 80% seen once. This sequence originates from a woman of 80 years or more with active or convalescent COVID-19. The V gene is TRBV19, the J gene TRBJ2-2, with D possibly TRBD2 on 5 matching bases. What was sequenced was peripheral blood. The CDR3, as DNA: TGTGCCAGTAGTCTGGAGGACACCGGGGAGCTGTTTTTT. Protein product: CASSLEDTGELFF. Looking up the rest from reference TRBV19 and TRBJ2-2 gives the full variable domain: DGGITQSPKYLFRKEGQNVTLSCEQNLNHDAMYWYRQDPGQGLRLIYYSQIVNDFQKGDIAEGYSVSREKKESFPLTVTSAQKNPTAFYLCASSLEDTGELFFGEGSRLTVL.